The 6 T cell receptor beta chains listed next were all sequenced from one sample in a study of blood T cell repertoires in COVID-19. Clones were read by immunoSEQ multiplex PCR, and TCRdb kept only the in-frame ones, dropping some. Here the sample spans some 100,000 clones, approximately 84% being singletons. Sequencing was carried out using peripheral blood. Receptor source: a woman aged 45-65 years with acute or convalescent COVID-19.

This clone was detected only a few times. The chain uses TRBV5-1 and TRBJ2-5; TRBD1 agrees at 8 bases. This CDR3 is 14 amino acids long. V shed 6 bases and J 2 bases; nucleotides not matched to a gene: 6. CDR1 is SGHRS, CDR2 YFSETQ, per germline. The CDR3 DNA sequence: TGCGCCAGCAATTATGGGACAGGACAAGAGACCCAGTACTTC. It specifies CASNYGTGQETQYF.

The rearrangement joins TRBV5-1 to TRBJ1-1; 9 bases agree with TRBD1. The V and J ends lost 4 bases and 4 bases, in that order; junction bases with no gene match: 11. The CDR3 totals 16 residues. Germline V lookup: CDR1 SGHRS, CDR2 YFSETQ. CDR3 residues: CASSPDMGQGGTEAFF. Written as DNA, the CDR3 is TGCGCCAGCAGCCCGGACATGGGACAGGGAGGCACTGAAGCTTTCTTT. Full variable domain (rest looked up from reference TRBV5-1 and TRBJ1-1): KAGVTQTPRYLIKTRGQQVTLSCSPISGHRSVSWYQQTPGQGLQFLFEYFSETQRNKGNFPGRFSGRQFSNSRSEMNVSTLELGDSALYLCASSPDMGQGGTEAFFGQGTRLTVV.

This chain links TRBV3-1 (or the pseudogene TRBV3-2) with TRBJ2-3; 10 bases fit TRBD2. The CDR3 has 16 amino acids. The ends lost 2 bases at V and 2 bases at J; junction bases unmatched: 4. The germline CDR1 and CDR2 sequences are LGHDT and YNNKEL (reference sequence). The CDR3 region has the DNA TGTGCCAGCAGCCAACCTAGCGGGGGCCCCACAGATACGCAGTATTTT. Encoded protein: CASSQPSGGPTDTQYF.

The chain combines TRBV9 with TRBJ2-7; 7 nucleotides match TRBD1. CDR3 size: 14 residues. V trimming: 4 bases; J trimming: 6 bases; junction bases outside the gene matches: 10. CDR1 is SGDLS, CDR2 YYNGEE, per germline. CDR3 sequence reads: CASSPRQGKGEQYF. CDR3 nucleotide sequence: TGTGCCAGCAGCCCACGACAGGGTAAAGGCGAGCAGTACTTC.

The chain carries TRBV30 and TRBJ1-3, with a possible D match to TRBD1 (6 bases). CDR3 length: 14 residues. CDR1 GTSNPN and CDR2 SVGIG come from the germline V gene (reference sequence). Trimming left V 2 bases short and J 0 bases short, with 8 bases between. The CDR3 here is CAWSMTGSGNTIYF. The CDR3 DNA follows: TGTGCCTGGAGTATGACAGGCTCTGGAAACACCATATATTTT.

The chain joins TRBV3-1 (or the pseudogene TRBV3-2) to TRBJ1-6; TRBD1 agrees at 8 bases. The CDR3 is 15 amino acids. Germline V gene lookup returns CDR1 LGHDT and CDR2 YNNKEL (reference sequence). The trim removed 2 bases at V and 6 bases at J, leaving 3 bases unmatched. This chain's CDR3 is CASSQLDRVNSPLHF. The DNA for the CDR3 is TGTGCCAGCAGCCAATTGGACAGGGTTAATTCACCCCTCCACTTT.